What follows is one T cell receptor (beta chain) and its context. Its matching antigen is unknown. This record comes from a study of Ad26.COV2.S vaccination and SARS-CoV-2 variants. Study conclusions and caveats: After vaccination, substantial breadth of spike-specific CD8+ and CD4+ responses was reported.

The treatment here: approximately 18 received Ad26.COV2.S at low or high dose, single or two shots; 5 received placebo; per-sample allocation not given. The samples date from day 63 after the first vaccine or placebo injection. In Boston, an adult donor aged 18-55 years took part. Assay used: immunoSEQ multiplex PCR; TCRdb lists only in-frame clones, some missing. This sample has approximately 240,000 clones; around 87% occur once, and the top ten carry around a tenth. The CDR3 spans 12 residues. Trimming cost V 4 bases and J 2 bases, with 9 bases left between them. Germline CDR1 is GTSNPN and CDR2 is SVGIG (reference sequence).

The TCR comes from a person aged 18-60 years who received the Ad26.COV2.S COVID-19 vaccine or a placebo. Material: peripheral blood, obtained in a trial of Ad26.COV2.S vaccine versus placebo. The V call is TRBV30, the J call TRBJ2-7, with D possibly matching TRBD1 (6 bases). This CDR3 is CAWNDRTYEQYF. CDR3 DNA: TGTGCCTGGAACGACAGGACCTACGAGCAGTACTTC.